The 15 T cell receptor beta chains listed next were all sequenced from one sample in a study of blood T cell repertoires in COVID-19. Sequenced by immunoSEQ multiplex PCR; TCRdb stores in-frame clones only, minus some. In the table there are roughly 65,000 clones, more than 90% of which are singletons. The sample was peripheral blood. The source of these receptors is a man in his 60s with acute or convalescent COVID-19.

Only one count was recorded for this clone. V usage is TRBV10-3 and J usage is TRBJ1-4; 9 nucleotides match TRBD1. Germline CDR1 reads ENHRY; CDR2 reads SYGVKD. The J segment lost 7 bases and the V segment lost 0 bases, leaving 3 bases of the junction unmatched. The CDR3 covers 15 residues. CDR3 DNA sequence: TGTGCCATCAGTGAGTCAGGGACAGGGAGTGAAAAACTGTTTTTT. Its protein is CAISESGTGSEKLFF.

The chain employs TRBV29-1 and TRBJ2-4; the D is unclear. This CDR3 has 13 amino acids. With 4 bases removed from V and 2 bases from J, the gap between germline ends came to 9 bases. Germline V gives CDR1 SQVTM, CDR2 ANQGSEA. The CDR3 DNA is TGCAGCGTTGTGGCAGGCTCCAAAAACATTCAGTACTTC. This translates into CSVVAGSKNIQYF.

The rearrangement links TRBV6-6 to TRBJ1-5; D unresolved. CDR1 is MNHNY, CDR2 SVGAGI, per germline (reference sequence). There are 15 residues in the CDR3. Trimming cost V 10 bases and J 3 bases, with 19 bases left between them. Here the CDR3 DNA reads TGTGCCACCGCCCGGAGAAATCAACCCAATCAGCCCCAGCATTTT. Its translation is CATARRNQPNQPQHF.

This sequence joins TRBV9 and TRBJ1-1, with D perhaps matching TRBD1 (5 bases). Between the trimmed V and J ends, which lost 0 bases and 0 bases, there was a span of 9 bases. Germline values: CDR1 SGDLS, CDR2 YYNGEE. The CDR3 spans 15 residues. The CDR3 coding sequence is TGTGCCAGCAGCGTAGGGGGCACCCTGAACACTGAAGCTTTCTTT. It specifies CASSVGGTLNTEAFF.

The chain recombines TRBV30 with TRBJ2-1; 7 bases line up with TRBD1. In germline, CDR1 is GTSNPN, CDR2 SVGIG (reference sequence). The CDR3 length is 12 residues. The trim removed 5 bases at V and 8 bases at J, leaving 6 bases unmatched. The CDR3 region has the DNA TGTGCCTGGGAACAGGGGTCCCATGAGCAGTTCTTC. Amino acids: CAWEQGSHEQFF. Complete variable domain (other parts from reference TRBV30 and TRBJ2-1): SQTIHQWPATLVQPVGSPLSLECTVEGTSNPNLYWYRQAAGRGLQLLFYSVGIGQISSEVPQNLSASRPQDRQFILSSKKLLLSDSGFYLCAWEQGSHEQFFGPGTRLTVL.

The rearrangement joins TRBV5-1 to TRBJ2-1, with 9 bases matching TRBD1. After removal of 1 base from V and 1 base from J, the junction contained 6 bases not matched to a gene. The CDR3 is made up of 17 amino acids. Germline-derived CDR1 and CDR2 are SGHRS and YFSETQ. The CDR3 DNA reads as TGCGCCAGCAGCTTGACGGACAGGGGCCTTTCCTACAATGAGCAGTTCTTC. This sequence encodes CASSLTDRGLSYNEQFF.

In the case of this clone: Other nucleotide sequences from this sample produce the same CDR3. J is TRBJ1-2 and V is TRBV18, with TRBD1 as a possible D gene (6 bases). CDR3 size: 13 residues. Between the trimmed V and J ends, which lost 0 bases and 5 bases, there was a span of 7 bases. From germline, CDR1 is KGHSH and CDR2 LQKENI. The CDR3 region is CASSPPQGYGYTF. The CDR3, as DNA: TGTGCCAGCTCACCACCGCAGGGGTATGGCTACACCTTC.

This clone showed up just once. This chain connects TRBV6-5 to TRBJ2-5; a weak D match, TRBD2 (6 bases). Germline lookup yields CDR1 MNHEY and CDR2 SVGAGI. This CDR3 has 12 amino acids. Trimming removed 8 bases at V and 4 bases at J, with 11 bases between. The CDR3, as DNA: TGTGCCAGCGGGCGGGGCTCAGAGACCCAGTACTTC. Protein: CASGRGSETQYF.

The V call is TRBV7-9, the J call TRBJ2-5; no firm D call. V was cut by 3 bases and J by 4 bases, with 6 bases left in between. Germline loops: CDR1 SEHNR, CDR2 FQNEAQ (reference sequence). This CDR3 contains 12 residues. CDR3 sequence: CASSFTRETQYF. CDR3 coding DNA: TGTGCCAGCAGCTTCACACGAGAGACCCAGTACTTC.

The rearrangement uses TRBV7-3 and TRBJ2-3, with TRBD1 as a possible D gene (6 bases). The V end lost 5 bases, the J end lost 7 bases, and 10 bases lay between the germline ends. The CDR3 spans 12 residues. Germline V gene sequence: CDR1 SGHTA, CDR2 FQGTGA. CDR3 region: CASSPQGHTQYF. CDR3 coding DNA: TGTGCCAGCAGCCCACAGGGACATACGCAGTATTTT. The full variable domain, its missing parts supplied by reference TRBV7-3 and TRBJ2-3, is GAGVSQTPSNKVTEKGKYVELRCDPISGHTALYWYRQSLGQGPEFLIYFQGTGAADDSGLPNDRFFAVRPEGSVSTLKIQRTERGDSAVYLCASSPQGHTQYFGPGTRLTVL.

The chain combines TRBV30 with TRBJ1-1; D unclear. CDR3 length: 11 residues. CDR1 GTSNPN and CDR2 SVGIG come from the germline V gene (reference sequence). With 2 bases removed from V and 6 bases from J, the gap between germline ends came to 7 bases. The DNA for the CDR3 is TGTGCCTGGAGTCCGGGATCTGAAGCTTTCTTT. It specifies CAWSPGSEAFF.

The chain recombines TRBV5-1 with TRBJ1-2; 8 bases match TRBD1. This CDR3 has 13 residues. CDR1 SGHRS and CDR2 YFSETQ come from the germline V gene. Unmatched junction bases numbered 3, after V lost 0 bases and J lost 8 bases. CDR3 coding DNA: TGCGCCAGCAGCTTGGAGACAGGGGTCGGCTACACCTTC. As protein: CASSLETGVGYTF.

The chain couples TRBV7-3 to TRBJ1-1; no firm D call. V lost 4 bases to trimming and J lost 8 bases, with 14 bases between them. This CDR3 region has 13 residues. The germline V gene encodes CDR1 SGHTA and CDR2 FQGTGA. CDR3 sequence: CASSSQDGLEAFF. DNA of the CDR3: TGTGCCAGCAGCTCCCAGGACGGACTAGAAGCTTTCTTT.

The chain is built from TRBV9 and TRBJ2-2; tentative D call: TRBD1 (5 bases). The CDR3 loop spans 15 amino acids. The ends were cut back, 0 bases at V and 5 bases at J, with 11 bases in the middle. From germline, CDR1 is SGDLS and CDR2 YYNGEE. The CDR3 DNA reads as TGTGCCAGCAGCGTAGAAGGCAGGGTGACCGGGGAGCTGTTTTTT. Its translation: CASSVEGRVTGELFF.

This clone was detected once. DNA of the CDR3: TGTGCCAGCAGCGTAAGAAGCCCAGATACGCAGTATTTT. It translates to CASSVRSPDTQYF. The chain employs TRBV9 and TRBJ2-3, with D unclear. The length of the CDR3 is 13 residues. Germline V CDR1 and CDR2: SGDLS, YYNGEE. V lost 1 base and J 4 bases, leaving 7 bases between the germline ends.